Listed below are T cell receptor beta chains from one sample, sequenced in a study of monozygotic twins with inflammatory bowel disease. After re-calling the 5' RACE reads, TCRdb lists one entry per CDR3 protein, DNA absent. This sample's table reports approximately 150,000 distinct CDR3 sequences. Sequenced: blood. These receptors originate from a human donor with ulcerative colitis or Crohn's disease, or a healthy co-twin of an affected twin (not recorded which). CDR3s include the opening cysteine and the closing phenylalanine or tryptophan.

>TRBJ2-3|13|TRBV3-1
CASSRGQPDTQYF
>TRBJ2-1|15|TRBV20-1
CSASGSQGSYNEQFF
>TRBJ2-1|16|TRBV20-1
CSASSPGLASYNEQFF
>TRBJ2-7|12|TRBV29-1
CSVVTGAYEQYF
>TRBJ2-2|14|TRBV6-2/TRBV6-3
CASIPVAGDWELFF
>TRBJ1-1|17|TRBV20-1
CSATTGTGLLRNTEAFF
>TRBJ1-6|13|TRBV11-3
CASSESYHSPLHF
>TRBJ2-7|17|TRBV27
CASKRTGGWLAGTEQYF
>TRBJ2-2|13|TRBV7-3
CASSFPNTGELFF
>TRBJ2-3|13|TRBV20-1
CSARVGFTDTQYF
>TRBJ2-4|15|TRBV20-1
CSAPTGDGGKNMQYF
>TRBJ1-1|14|TRBV20-1
CSALRAAGNTEAFF
>TRBJ2-5|14|TRBV4-3
CASSQDTGIETQYF
>TRBJ2-3|13|TRBV27
CASAIEHTDTQYF
>TRBJ2-1|12|TRBV5-1
CASSSTVNEQFF
>TRBJ2-3|15|TRBV24-1
CATPRGQGGADTQYF
>TRBJ2-2|16|TRBV5-1
CASSASGGRNTGELFF
>TRBJ2-7|11|TRBV3-1
CASSHPGEQYF
>TRBJ1-5|13|TRBV20-1
CSARTYSNQPQHF
>TRBJ1-4|14|TRBV5-1
CASSFDRPNEKLFF
>TRBJ1-4|15|TRBV15
CATSRSGGTNEKLFF
>TRBJ2-3|13|TRBV5-1
CASRDGVTDTQYF
>TRBJ2-7|15|TRBV5-4
CASSTSGIPSGEQYF
>TRBJ2-7|14|TRBV20-1
CSASGTSGDRQQYF
>TRBJ1-1|15|TRBV5-1
CASSGGDLGNTEAFF
>TRBJ1-4|14|TRBV3-1
CASSLQGAREKQFF
>TRBJ1-1|15|TRBV18
CASSPQQGARTEAFF
>TRBJ1-1|13|TRBV30
CAWWPPGVTEAFF
>TRBJ2-2|15|TRBV5-1
CASSGTGQGTGELFF
>TRBJ2-1|15|TRBV20-1
CSARVSGTSYNEQFF
>TRBJ2-2|15|TRBV20-1
CSAPRVAAHTGELFF
>TRBJ2-3|14|TRBV20-1
CSATGLVRTDTQYF
>TRBJ2-1|14|TRBV3-1
CASSQPLINNEQFF
>TRBJ1-1|14|TRBV30
CAWSLRGLNTEAFF
>TRBJ2-2|15|TRBV6-5
CASSNGLAGHGELFF
>TRBJ1-4|13|TRBV20-1
CSARENSPEKLFF
>TRBJ1-3|14|TRBV2
CASIPGISGNTIYF
>TRBJ1-5|16|TRBV20-1
CSARPRQGAGNQPQHF
>TRBJ2-2|15|TRBV5-1
CASSLDPGAAGELFF
>TRBJ2-1|12|TRBV20-1
CRTAAGRNEQFF
>TRBJ1-1|15|TRBV3-1
CASSHLDRPNTEAFF
>TRBJ2-2|14|TRBV3-1
CASSQVTQTGELFF
>TRBJ2-7|14|TRBV5-1
CASSLRTSEDEQYF
>TRBJ2-7|12|TRBV11-2
CASGPSLYEQYF
>TRBJ2-7|11|TRBV30
CAWSTSREQYF
>TRBJ1-2|12|TRBV7-6
CASSQQGGGYTF
>TRBJ2-7|18|TRBV20-1
CSARDAGLAGLPSYEQYF
>TRBJ1-2|16|TRBV12-3/TRBV12-4
CASRLAGTVDPHGYTF
>TRBJ2-7|11|TRBV12-3/TRBV12-4
CASSRDYEQYF
>TRBJ1-5|14|TRBV6-2/TRBV6-3
CASSYRQGNQPQHF
>TRBJ2-7|14|TRBV6-1
CASGPRGAPAEQYF
>TRBJ2-1|16|TRBV7-8
CASSLEGDPSYNEQFF
>TRBJ2-7|15|TRBV7-2
CASSLVGTPDYEQYF
>TRBJ2-4|17|TRBV20-1
CSAKKEGLVARKNIQYF